Only a few counts were recorded for the clone carrying this T cell receptor (beta chain). This sample was included in a study of blood T cell repertoires in COVID-19. This CDR3 region has 15 residues. V lost 4 bases, J lost 7 bases, and 7 bases stayed unmatched. From germline, CDR1 is SGHTA and CDR2 FQGTGA. Assay: immunoSEQ multiplex PCR; the TCRdb copy retains only in-frame clones and omits some. The sample yields 15,000 to 18,000 clones, approximately 90% seen once. This sequence was found in a man in his sixties with acute or convalescent COVID-19. The sample taken for sequencing was peripheral blood. The chain couples TRBV7-3 to TRBJ2-1; TRBD2 matches at 10 bases. The CDR3 region is CASSSPSGSANEQFF. The CDR3 DNA follows: TGTGCCAGCAGCTCACCTAGCGGGAGTGCAAATGAGCAGTTCTTC.